Below, 8 T cell receptor beta chains from the same sample are listed, as sequenced in a study of response to subunit inactivated influenza vaccine (dated by TCRdb to the late 2010s). The library was prepared using RT-PCR. TCRdb records Illumina HiSeq 2500 as the sequencer. TCRdb reprocessing: public reads trimmed at Q25 with fastp, clones called with MiXCR, in-frame beta chains kept. Every CDR3 protein is listed once, alongside the most common genes and DNA of its rows. For this sample there are a few hundred thousand distinct CDR3 sequences; around 10% appear just once. In total, the top ten clones hold 9.5% to 12% of the sample. The same sample was also used in a study of T cells expressing NK-cell markers. That second report states: TCR beta cDNA libraries were made by 5'RACE template switching that added a universal primer site and unique molecular identifiers.

The starting material was PBMCs from blood, obtained on the day of vaccination. The origin of the receptors is a man in his forties or fifties who received an inactivated influenza vaccine. Donor details come from another sample of the same person, matched by shared clones.

The V call is TRBV7-2, the J call TRBJ2-5; 14 positions match TRBD2. The CDR3 covers 17 residues. The V segment lost 4 bases and the J segment 5 bases; nucleotides outside the gene matches: 9. Germline-derived CDR1 and CDR2 are SGHTA and FQGNSA. In nucleotides, the CDR3 is TGTGCCAGCAGCTCCCCGGGACTAGCGGGAGTAAGGGAGACCCAGTACTTC. It translates to CASSSPGLAGVRETQYF. The complete variable domain, with remaining parts taken from reference TRBV7-2 and TRBJ2-5, reads GAGVSQSPSNKVTEKGKDVELRCDPISGHTALYWYRQSLGQGLEFLIYFQGNSAPDKSGLPSDRFSAERTGGSVSTLTIQRTQQEDSAVYLCASSSPGLAGVRETQYFGPGTRLLVL.

This clonotype came up once. The gene calls are TRBV5-5 and TRBJ2-5; TRBD2 matches 7 bases. V trimming: 1 base; J trimming: 5 bases; junction bases outside the gene matches: 11. CDR1 SGHKS and CDR2 YYEKEE come from the germline V gene (reference sequence). CDR3 length: 16 amino acids. The CDR3 coding sequence is TGTGCCAGCAGCTTGTGGGCCACTCCCGGGGGGGAGACCCAGTACTTC. Translation gives CASSLWATPGGETQYF.

The CDR3: CASSIGPGQGAKEQYF. In DNA, the CDR3 is TGTGCCAGCAGTATCGGACCGGGACAGGGGGCGAAAGAGCAGTACTTC. The V call is TRBV12-3 or TRBV12-4, the J call TRBJ2-7, with 12 bases aligning to TRBD1. Trimming took 5 bases from V and 7 from J; bases not matched to a gene: 12. This CDR3 is built from 16 residues.

The chain recombines TRBV7-2 with TRBJ2-5; possible D gene TRBD2, 5 bases. The CDR3 has 15 amino acids. CDR1 and CDR2 (germline): SGHTA, FQGNSA. Between the trimmed V and J ends, which lost 4 bases and 4 bases, there was a span of 16 bases. The CDR3 sequence: CASSSLSSPRETQYF. CDR3 sequence (DNA): TGTGCCAGCAGCTCCCTTTCTAGCCCAAGAGAGACCCAGTACTTC.

This clonotype was observed at least ten times. The chain uses TRBV24-1 and TRBJ2-1; D unclear. Germline loops: CDR1 KGHDR, CDR2 SFDVKD. Trimming cost V 2 bases and J 5 bases, with 3 bases left between them. The CDR3 is 12 residues long. The CDR3 bases are TGTGCCACCAGTGATTCCCACAATGAGCAGTTCTTC. It encodes CATSDSHNEQFF.

There are many counts of this clonotype. The gene calls are TRBV7-7 and TRBJ2-3, with a weak D call TRBD2 (6 bases). The germline gives CDR1 SSHAT, CDR2 FNYEAQ (reference sequence). The CDR3 length is 13 residues. Trimming removed 10 bases at V and 6 bases at J, with 17 bases between. CDR3 nucleotides: TGTGCCATCTCACAGACTAGATCGGATACGCAGTATTTT. As protein: CAISQTRSDTQYF. Complete variable domain (other parts from reference TRBV7-7 and TRBJ2-3): GAGVSQSPRYKVTKRGQDVTLRCDPISSHATLYWYQQALGQGPEFLTYFNYEAQPDKSGLPSDRFSAERPEGSISTLTIQRTEQRDSAMYRCAISQTRSDTQYFGPGTRLTVL.

The chain combines TRBV6-1 with TRBJ2-1, with D perhaps assigned TRBD1 or TRBD2 (7 bases each). Germline-derived CDR1 and CDR2 are MNHNS and SASEGT. The length of the CDR3 is 14 residues. The germline V and J ends were trimmed by 7 bases and 9 bases, with 19 bases remaining between them. The CDR3 DNA sequence: TGTGCCAGCACTCAGGGGGGGGGCGGCGGTGAGCAGTTCTTC. Amino acids: CASTQGGGGGEQFF.

This clonotype was observed at least ten times. The chain joins TRBV12-3 or TRBV12-4 to TRBJ2-3; D not certain. Trimming pared 4 bases from V and 1 base from J, leaving 9 bases between. The CDR3 extends over 14 amino acids. Here the CDR3 reads CASSSLLRTDTQYF. Here the CDR3 DNA reads TGTGCCAGCAGTTCGCTGCTACGCACAGATACGCAGTATTTT.